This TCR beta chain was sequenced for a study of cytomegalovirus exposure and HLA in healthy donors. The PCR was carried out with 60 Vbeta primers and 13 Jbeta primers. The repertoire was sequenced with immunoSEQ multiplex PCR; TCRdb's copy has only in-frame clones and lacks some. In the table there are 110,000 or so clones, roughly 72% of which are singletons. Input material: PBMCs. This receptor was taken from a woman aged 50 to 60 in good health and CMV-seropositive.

CDR3: CASSPGTGGTEAFF. CDR3 coding DNA: TGCGCCAGCAGCCCCGGGACAGGGGGCACTGAAGCTTTCTTT. The genes are TRBV10-1 and TRBJ1-1, with 11 nucleotides matching TRBD1. The CDR3 sequence is 14 residues long. V shed 6 bases and J 4 bases; nucleotides not matched to a gene: 4. Germline assignment: CDR1 WNHNN and CDR2 SYGVQD (reference sequence).